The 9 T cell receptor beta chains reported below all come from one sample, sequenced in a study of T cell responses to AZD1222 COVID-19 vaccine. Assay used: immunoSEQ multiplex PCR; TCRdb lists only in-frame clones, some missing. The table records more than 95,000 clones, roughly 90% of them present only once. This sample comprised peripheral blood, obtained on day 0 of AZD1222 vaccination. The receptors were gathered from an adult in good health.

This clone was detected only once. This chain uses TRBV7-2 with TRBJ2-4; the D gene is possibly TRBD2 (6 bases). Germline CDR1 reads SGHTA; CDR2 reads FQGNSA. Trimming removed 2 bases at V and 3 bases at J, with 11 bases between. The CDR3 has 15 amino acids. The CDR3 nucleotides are TGTGCCAGCAGCTTAAGGGCGGGGAGCAAAAACATTCAGTACTTC. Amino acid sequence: CASSLRAGSKNIQYF.

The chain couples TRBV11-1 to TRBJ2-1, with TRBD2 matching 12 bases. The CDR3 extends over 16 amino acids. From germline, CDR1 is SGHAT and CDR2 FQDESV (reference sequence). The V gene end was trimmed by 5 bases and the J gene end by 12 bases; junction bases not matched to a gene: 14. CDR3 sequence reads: CASSPAVASGGGWQFF. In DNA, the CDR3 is TGTGCCAGCAGCCCCGCGGTGGCTAGCGGGGGGGGATGGCAGTTCTTC. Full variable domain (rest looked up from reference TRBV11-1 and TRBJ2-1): EAEVAQSPRYKITEKSQAVAFWCDPISGHATLYWYRQILGQGPELLVQFQDESVVDDSQLPKDRFSAERLKGVDSTLKIQPAELGDSAMYLCASSPAVASGGGWQFFGPGTRLTVL.

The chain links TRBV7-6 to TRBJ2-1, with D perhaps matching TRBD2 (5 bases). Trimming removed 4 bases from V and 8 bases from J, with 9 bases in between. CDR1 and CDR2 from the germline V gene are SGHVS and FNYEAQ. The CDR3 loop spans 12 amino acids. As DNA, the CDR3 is TGTGCCAGCAGCTACCTAGCATATGAGCAGTTCTTC. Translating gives CASSYLAYEQFF.

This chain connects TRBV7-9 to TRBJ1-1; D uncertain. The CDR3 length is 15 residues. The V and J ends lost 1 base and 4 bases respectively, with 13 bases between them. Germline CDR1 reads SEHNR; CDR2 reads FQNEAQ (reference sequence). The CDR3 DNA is TGTGCCAGCAGCTTAGGTGCAGATCTGGTCACTGAAGCTTTCTTT. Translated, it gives CASSLGADLVTEAFF. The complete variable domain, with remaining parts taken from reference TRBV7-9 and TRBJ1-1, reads DTGVSQNPRHKITKRGQNVTFRCDPISEHNRLYWYRQTLGQGPEFLTYFQNEAQLEKSRLLSDRFSAERPKGSFSTLEIQRTEQGDSAMYLCASSLGADLVTEAFFGQGTRLTVV.

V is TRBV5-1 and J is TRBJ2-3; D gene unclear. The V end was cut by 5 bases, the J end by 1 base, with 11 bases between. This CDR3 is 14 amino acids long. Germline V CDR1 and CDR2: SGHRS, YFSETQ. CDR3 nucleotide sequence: TGCGCCAGCAGGATGGCAGAAGGCACAGATACGCAGTATTTT. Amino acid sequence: CASRMAEGTDTQYF.

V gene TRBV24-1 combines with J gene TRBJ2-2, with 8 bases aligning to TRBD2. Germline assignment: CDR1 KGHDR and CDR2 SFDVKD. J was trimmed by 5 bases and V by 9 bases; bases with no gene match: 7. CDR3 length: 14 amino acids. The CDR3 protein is CATGASGSTGELFF. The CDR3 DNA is TGTGCCACCGGAGCTAGCGGGTCGACCGGGGAGCTGTTTTTT.

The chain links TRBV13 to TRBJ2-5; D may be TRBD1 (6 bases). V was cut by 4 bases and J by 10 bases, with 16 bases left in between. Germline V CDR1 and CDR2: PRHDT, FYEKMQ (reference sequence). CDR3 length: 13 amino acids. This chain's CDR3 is CASSSTGFRVQYF. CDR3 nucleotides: TGTGCCAGCAGCTCCACAGGGTTCCGTGTCCAGTACTTC. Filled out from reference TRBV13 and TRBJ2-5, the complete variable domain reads AAGVIQSPRHLIKEKRETATLKCYPIPRHDTVYWYQQGPGQDPQFLISFYEKMQSDKGSIPDRFSAQQFSDYHSELNMSSLELGDSALYFCASSSTGFRVQYFGPGTRLLVL.

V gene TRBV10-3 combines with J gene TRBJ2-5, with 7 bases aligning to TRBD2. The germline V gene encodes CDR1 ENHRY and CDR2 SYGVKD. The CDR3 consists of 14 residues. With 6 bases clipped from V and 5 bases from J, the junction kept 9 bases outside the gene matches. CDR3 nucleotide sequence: TGTGCCATCAGGGAACCGGGACTATCGGAGACCCAGTACTTC. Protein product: CAIREPGLSETQYF.

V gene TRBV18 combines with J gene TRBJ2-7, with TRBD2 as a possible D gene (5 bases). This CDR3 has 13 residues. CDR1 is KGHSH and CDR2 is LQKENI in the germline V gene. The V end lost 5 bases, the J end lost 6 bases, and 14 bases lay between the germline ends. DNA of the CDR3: TGTGCCAGCTCAGCGGCGAGTGAGGGCGAGCAGTACTTC. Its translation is CASSAASEGEQYF.